This passage covers 5 T cell receptor beta chains from one sample sequenced in a study of CD8 T cells in Susac syndrome. A quantity of about 0.45 to 1 ug RNA underwent reverse transcription using random hexamers. Each CDR3 protein gets one entry after TCRdb re-called the immunoSEQ multiplex PCR reads with MiXCR. The sample has approximately 220,000 distinct CDR3 sequences, about 95% seen once; the top ten hold approximately 0.08%. Sequencing input: CD4+ T cells from PBMCs. The receptor source for this set is a human donor with multiple sclerosis.

V and J are TRBV3-1 and TRBJ2-5; 10 positions match TRBD2. This CDR3 comprises 15 residues. The V gene's germline CDR1 is LGHDT and CDR2 YNNKEL (reference sequence). Trimming cost V 6 bases and J 1 base; bases outside gene matches: 5. CDR3 in DNA: TGTGCCAGCAGTCAGAGCGGGGGGGCCCAAGAGACCCAGTACTTC. Translated: CASSQSGGAQETQYF.

The V and J genes are TRBV7-8 and TRBJ1-5; TRBD1 is a possible D gene (6 bases). CDR1 is SGHVS and CDR2 is FQNEAQ in the germline V gene. The CDR3 runs 16 residues. V was cut by 5 bases and J by 0 bases, with 14 bases left in between. This CDR3 is CASSPYRVSSNQPQHF. The CDR3 DNA is TGTGCCAGCAGCCCCTACAGGGTATCTAGCAATCAGCCCCAGCATTTT.

This clonotype turned up a few times. V and J are TRBV7-9 and TRBJ1-5, with unresolved D. The CDR3 loop spans 12 amino acids. In germline, CDR1 is SEHNR, CDR2 FQNEAQ (reference sequence). V was trimmed by 3 bases and J by 5 bases, leaving 5 bases between them. The CDR3 is CASSLEDQPQHF. The CDR3 region has the DNA TGTGCCAGCAGCTTGGAGGATCAGCCCCAGCATTTT.

This clonotype appeared a single time. The chain links TRBV3-1 to TRBJ2-2; D uncertain. The CDR3 is 17 amino acids. V was shortened by 2 bases and J by 0 bases, with 13 bases between the two germline ends. CDR1 LGHDT and CDR2 YNNKEL come from the germline V gene (reference sequence). CDR3 loop: CASSQNALVSNTGELFF. In DNA, the CDR3 is TGTGCCAGCAGCCAAAACGCACTCGTGTCGAACACCGGGGAGCTGTTTTTT.

The rearrangement joins TRBV27 to TRBJ2-1; D unclear. The germline V gene has CDR1 MNHEY and CDR2 SMNVEV (reference sequence). The CDR3 is made up of 13 amino acids. The germline V and J ends were trimmed by 6 bases and 4 bases, with 10 bases remaining between them. In nucleotides, the CDR3 is TGTGCCAGCAGACCCTCACCTTACAATGAGCAGTTCTTC. This encodes CASRPSPYNEQFF.